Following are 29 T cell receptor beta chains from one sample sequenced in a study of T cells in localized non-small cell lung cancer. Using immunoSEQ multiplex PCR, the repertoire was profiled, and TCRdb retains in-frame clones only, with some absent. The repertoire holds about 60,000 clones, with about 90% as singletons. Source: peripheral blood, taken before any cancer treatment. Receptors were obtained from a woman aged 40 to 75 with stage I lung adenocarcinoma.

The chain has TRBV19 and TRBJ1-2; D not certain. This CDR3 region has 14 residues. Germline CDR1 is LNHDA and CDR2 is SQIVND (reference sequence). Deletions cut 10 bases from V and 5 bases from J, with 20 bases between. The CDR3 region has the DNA TGTGCCACCACCCCAGACCCAGGCGGGTATGGCTACACCTTC. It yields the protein CATTPDPGGYGYTF.

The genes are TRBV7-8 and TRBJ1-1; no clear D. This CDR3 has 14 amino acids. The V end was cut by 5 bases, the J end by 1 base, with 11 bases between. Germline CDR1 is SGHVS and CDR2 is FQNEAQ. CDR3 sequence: CASSPRSANTEAFF. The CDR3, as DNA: TGTGCCAGCAGCCCCCGATCGGCGAACACTGAAGCTTTCTTT.

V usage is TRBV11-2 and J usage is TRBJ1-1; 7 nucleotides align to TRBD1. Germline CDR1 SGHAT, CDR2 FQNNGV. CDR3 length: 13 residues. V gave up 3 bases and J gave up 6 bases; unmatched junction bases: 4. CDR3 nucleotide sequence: TGTGCCAGCAGCTTGGCCGGGACAGCTGAAGCTTTCTTT. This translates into CASSLAGTAEAFF.

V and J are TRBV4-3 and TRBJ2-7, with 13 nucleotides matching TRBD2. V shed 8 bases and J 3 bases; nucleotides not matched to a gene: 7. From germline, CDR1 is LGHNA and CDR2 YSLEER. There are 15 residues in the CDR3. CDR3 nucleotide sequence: TGCGCCAGCGCCCCGGGACTAGCGGGATTCTACGAGCAGTACTTC. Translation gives CASAPGLAGFYEQYF.

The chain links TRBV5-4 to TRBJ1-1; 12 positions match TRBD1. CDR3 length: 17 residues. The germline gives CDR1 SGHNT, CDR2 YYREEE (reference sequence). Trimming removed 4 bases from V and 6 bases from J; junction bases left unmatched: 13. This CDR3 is CASSPVPGQGAIAEAFF. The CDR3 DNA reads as TGTGCCAGCAGCCCCGTACCGGGACAGGGGGCTATCGCTGAAGCTTTCTTT. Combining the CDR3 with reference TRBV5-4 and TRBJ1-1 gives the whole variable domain ETGVTQSPTHLIKTRGQQVTLRCSSQSGHNTVSWYQQALGQGPQFIFQYYREEENGRGNFPPRFSGLQFPNYSSELNVNALELDDSALYLCASSPVPGQGAIAEAFFGQGTRLTVV.

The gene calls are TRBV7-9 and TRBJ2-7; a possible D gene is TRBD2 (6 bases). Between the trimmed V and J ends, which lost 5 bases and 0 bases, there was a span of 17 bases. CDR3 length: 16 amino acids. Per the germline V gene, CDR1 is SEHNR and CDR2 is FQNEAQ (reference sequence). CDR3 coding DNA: TGTGCCAGCAGCCTGCCGAGTGGGGGGAGCTCCTACGAGCAGTACTTC. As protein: CASSLPSGGSSYEQYF.

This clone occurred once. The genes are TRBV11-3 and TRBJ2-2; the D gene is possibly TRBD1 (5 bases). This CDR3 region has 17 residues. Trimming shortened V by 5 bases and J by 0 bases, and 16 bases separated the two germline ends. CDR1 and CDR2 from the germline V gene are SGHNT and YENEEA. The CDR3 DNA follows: TGTGCCAGCAGCCAGGGCATGGGGCTAGCGAACACCGGGGAGCTGTTTTTT. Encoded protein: CASSQGMGLANTGELFF.

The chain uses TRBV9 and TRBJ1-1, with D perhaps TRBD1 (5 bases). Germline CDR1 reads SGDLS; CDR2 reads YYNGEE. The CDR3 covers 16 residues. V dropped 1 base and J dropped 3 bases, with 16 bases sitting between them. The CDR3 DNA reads TGTGCCAGCAGCGTATCACCCCAGGGCTATGACACTGAAGCTTTCTTT. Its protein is CASSVSPQGYDTEAFF.

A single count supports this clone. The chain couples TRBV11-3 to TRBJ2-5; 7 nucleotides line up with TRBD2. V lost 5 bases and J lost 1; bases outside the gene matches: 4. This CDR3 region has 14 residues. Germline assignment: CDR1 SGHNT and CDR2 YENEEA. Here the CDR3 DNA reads TGTGCCAGCAGCCCGGGCGGGAGCCAAGAGACCCAGTACTTC. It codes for CASSPGGSQETQYF. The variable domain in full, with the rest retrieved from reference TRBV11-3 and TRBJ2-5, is EAGVVQSPRYKIIEKKQPVAFWCNPISGHNTLYWYLQNLGQGPELLIRYENEEAVDDSQLPKDRFSAERLKGVDSTLKIQPAELGDSAVYLCASSPGGSQETQYFGPGTRLLVL.

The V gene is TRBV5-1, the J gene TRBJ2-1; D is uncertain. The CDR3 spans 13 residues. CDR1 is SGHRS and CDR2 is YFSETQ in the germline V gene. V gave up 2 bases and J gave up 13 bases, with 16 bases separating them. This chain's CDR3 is CASSLTLLGLQFF. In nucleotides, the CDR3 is TGCGCCAGCAGCTTAACCCTGCTAGGCCTCCAGTTCTTC.

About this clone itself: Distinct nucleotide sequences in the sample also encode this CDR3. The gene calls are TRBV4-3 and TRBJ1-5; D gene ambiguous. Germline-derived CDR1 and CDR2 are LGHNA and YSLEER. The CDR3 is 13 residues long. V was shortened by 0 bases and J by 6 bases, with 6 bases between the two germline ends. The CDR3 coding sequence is TGCGCCAGCAGCCAAGATTCGGGTCAGCCCCAGCATTTT. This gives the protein CASSQDSGQPQHF.

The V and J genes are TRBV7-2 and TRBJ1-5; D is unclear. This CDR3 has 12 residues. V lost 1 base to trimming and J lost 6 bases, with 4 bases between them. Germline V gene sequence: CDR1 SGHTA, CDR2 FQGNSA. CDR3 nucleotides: TGTGCCAGCAGCTTAGTTGGTCAGCCCCAGCATTTT. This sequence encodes CASSLVGQPQHF.

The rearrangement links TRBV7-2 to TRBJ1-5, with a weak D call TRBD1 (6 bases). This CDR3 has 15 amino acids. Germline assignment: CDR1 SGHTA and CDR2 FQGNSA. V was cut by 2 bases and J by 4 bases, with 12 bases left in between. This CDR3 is CASSLSLGANQPQHF. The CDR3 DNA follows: TGTGCCAGCAGCTTAAGTCTGGGGGCAAATCAGCCCCAGCATTTT.

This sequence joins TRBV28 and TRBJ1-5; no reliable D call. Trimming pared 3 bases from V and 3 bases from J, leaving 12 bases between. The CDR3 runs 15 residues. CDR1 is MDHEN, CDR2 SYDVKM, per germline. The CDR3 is CASSLWQSYNQPQHF. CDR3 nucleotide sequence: TGTGCCAGCAGTTTGTGGCAGTCATACAATCAGCCCCAGCATTTT.

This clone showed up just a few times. In nucleotides, the CDR3 is TGTGCCAGCAGTGAGGGGTGGGCTAGCGGGAGCTCTGGGGCCAACGTCCTGACTTTC. It translates to CASSEGWASGSSGANVLTF. The genes are TRBV6-1 and TRBJ2-6; 10 nucleotides align to TRBD2. J was trimmed by 0 bases and V by 3 bases; bases with no gene match: 8. CDR3 length: 19 residues. Per the germline V gene, CDR1 is MNHNS and CDR2 is SASEGT.

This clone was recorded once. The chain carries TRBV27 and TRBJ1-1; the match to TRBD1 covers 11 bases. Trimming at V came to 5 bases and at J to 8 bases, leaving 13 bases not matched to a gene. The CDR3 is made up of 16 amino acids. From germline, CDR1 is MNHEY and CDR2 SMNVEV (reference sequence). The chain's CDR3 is CASSPKERDRGIEAFF. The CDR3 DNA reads TGTGCCAGCAGTCCCAAGGAGAGGGACAGGGGGATCGAAGCTTTCTTT.

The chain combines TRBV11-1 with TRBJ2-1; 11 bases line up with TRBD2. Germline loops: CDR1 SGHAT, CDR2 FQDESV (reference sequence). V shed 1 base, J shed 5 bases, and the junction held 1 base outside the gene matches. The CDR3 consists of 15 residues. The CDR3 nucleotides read TGTGCCAGCAGCTTAGTACTAGCGGGAGACAATGAGCAGTTCTTC. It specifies CASSLVLAGDNEQFF.

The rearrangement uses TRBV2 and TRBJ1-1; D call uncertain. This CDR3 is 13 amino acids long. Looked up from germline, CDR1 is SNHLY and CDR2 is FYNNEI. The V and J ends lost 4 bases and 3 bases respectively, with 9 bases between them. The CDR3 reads CASSGDTYTEAFF. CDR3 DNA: TGTGCCAGCAGTGGCGACACTTACACTGAAGCTTTCTTT.

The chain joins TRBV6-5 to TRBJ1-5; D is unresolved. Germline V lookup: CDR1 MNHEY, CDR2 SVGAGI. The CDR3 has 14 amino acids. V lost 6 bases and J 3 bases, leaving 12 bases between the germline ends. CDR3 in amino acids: CASSQDTLNQPQHF. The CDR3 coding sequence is TGTGCCAGCAGCCAAGACACCCTCAATCAGCCCCAGCATTTT.

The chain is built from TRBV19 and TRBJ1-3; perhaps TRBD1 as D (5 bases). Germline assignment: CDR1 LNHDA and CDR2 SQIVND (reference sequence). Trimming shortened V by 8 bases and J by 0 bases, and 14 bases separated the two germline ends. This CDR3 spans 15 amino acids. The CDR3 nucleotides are TGTGCCAGTGAATTAGGGGCTGACTCTGGAAACACCATATATTTT. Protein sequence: CASELGADSGNTIYF.

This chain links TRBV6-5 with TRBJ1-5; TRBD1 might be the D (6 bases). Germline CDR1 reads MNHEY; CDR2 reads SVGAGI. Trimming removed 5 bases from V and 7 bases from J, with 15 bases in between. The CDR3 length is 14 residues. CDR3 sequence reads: CASSAHRVDQPQHF. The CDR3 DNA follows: TGTGCCAGCAGTGCCCACAGGGTAGACCAGCCCCAGCATTTT.

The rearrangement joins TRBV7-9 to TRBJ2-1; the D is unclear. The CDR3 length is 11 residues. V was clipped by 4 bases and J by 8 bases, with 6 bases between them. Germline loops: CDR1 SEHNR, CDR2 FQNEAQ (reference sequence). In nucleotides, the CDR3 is TGTGCCAGCAGCTCCTTAGATGAGCAGTTCTTC. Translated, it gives CASSSLDEQFF.

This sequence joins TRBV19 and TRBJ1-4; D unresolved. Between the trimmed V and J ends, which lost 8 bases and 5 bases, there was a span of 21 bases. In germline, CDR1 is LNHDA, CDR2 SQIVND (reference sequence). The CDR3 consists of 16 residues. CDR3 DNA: TGTGCCAGTTCTCATATCCCCACAGCCCGGAATGAAAAACTGTTTTTT. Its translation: CASSHIPTARNEKLFF.

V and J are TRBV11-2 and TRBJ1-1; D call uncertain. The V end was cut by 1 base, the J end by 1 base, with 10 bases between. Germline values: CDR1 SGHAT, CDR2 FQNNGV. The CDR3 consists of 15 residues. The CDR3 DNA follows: TGTGCCAGCAGCTTAGTGGGTTTGGGGAACACTGAAGCTTTCTTT. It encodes CASSLVGLGNTEAFF.

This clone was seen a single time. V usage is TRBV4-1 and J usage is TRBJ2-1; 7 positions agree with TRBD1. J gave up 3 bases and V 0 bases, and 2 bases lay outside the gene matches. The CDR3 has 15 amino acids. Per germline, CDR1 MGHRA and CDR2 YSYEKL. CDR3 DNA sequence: TGCGCCAGCAGCCAAGATAACAGGGGCTACAATGAGCAGTTCTTC. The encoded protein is CASSQDNRGYNEQFF.

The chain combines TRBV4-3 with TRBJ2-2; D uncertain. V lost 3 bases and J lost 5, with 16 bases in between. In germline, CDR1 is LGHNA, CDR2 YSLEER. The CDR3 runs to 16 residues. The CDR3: CASSHPRGFSTGELFF. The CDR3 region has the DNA TGCGCCAGCAGCCATCCCCGAGGCTTTTCGACCGGGGAGCTGTTTTTT.

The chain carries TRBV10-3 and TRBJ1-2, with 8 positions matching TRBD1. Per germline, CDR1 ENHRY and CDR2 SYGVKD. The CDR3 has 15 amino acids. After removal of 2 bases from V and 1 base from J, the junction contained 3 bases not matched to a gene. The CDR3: CAISEGTGYNYGYTF. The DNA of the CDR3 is TGTGCCATCAGTGAGGGGACAGGTTATAACTATGGCTACACCTTC.

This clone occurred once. CDR3 DNA: TGCAGCGTTTTGGCACGAGAGCTGTTTTTT. It translates to CSVLARELFF. V is TRBV29-1 and J is TRBJ2-2; no clear D gene. The V end lost 5 bases, the J end lost 11 bases, and 9 bases lay between the germline ends. From germline, CDR1 is SQVTM and CDR2 ANQGSEA. The CDR3 covers 10 residues.

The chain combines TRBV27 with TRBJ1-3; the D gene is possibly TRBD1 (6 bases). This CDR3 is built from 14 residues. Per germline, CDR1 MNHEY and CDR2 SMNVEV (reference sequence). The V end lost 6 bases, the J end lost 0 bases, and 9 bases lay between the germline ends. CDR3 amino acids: CASSQGFSGNTIYF. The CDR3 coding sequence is TGTGCCAGCAGCCAGGGGTTCTCTGGAAACACCATATATTTT.